The 30 T cell receptor beta chains below come from one sample, sequenced in a study of vaccination effects on CD4 cells after COVID-19. Before any sequencing was done, the ViraFEST assay used viral peptide pools to expand antigen-specific CD4+ T cells. It was after around eleven days of culture that CD4+ T cells were isolated. The vaccine recipients had no prior SARS-CoV-2 infection, with negative nucleocapsid antibodies. Their recognized antigens are unknown. Assay: immunoSEQ multiplex PCR; the TCRdb copy retains only in-frame clones and omits some. The table lists tens of thousands of clones, more than 60% of them singletons. This sample comprised CD4+ T cells from PBMCs cultured with SARS-CoV-2 spike peptides, obtained before COVID-19 vaccination. Receptors originate from a human donor who received a COVID-19 vaccine.

V usage is TRBV29-1 and J usage is TRBJ2-7; D is uncertain. The CDR3 length is 12 residues. CDR1 and CDR2 (germline): SQVTM, ANQGSEA. V gave up 5 bases and J gave up 1 base, with 9 bases separating them. CDR3 protein: CSVTDGSYEQYF. Here the CDR3 DNA reads TGCAGCGTTACCGACGGATCCTACGAGCAGTACTTC.

The chain has TRBV6-4 and TRBJ2-2; 14 bases line up with TRBD2. Trimming took 5 bases from V and 6 from J; bases not matched to a gene: 2. The germline gives CDR1 MRHNA, CDR2 SNTAGT. There are 15 residues in the CDR3. CDR3 amino acids: CASSTGLAGAGELFF. The CDR3 nucleotides are TGTGCCAGCAGTACGGGACTAGCGGGAGCCGGGGAGCTGTTTTTT.

This sequence joins TRBV12-3 or TRBV12-4 and TRBJ2-5, with 7 nucleotides matching TRBD2. J lost 9 bases, V lost 7 bases, and 8 bases had no gene match. This CDR3 contains 12 residues. For the CDR3, the DNA is TGTGCCAGCACCTTGGGCGCGGGGGCCCAGTACTTC. Residues: CASTLGAGAQYF.

The rearrangement links TRBV18 to TRBJ1-2, with TRBD1 matching over 7 bases. V lost 4 bases, J lost 6 bases, and 5 bases stayed unmatched. The CDR3 loop spans 13 amino acids. Germline V lookup: CDR1 KGHSH, CDR2 LQKENI. The CDR3 DNA follows: TGTGCCAGCTCACTTAGGGGGCCAGATGGCTACACCTTC. Amino acids: CASSLRGPDGYTF.

This chain uses TRBV3-1 (or the pseudogene TRBV3-2) with TRBJ2-5; 8 nucleotides match TRBD1. V gave up 7 bases and J gave up 4 bases; unmatched junction bases: 11. CDR3 length: 15 amino acids. Per germline, CDR1 LGHDT and CDR2 YNNKEL (reference sequence). CDR3 coding DNA: TGTGCCAGCACTCAGGGGGCAGGGGGCAGAGAGACCCAGTACTTC. This translates into CASTQGAGGRETQYF.

V is TRBV7-2 and J is TRBJ2-7; D is ambiguous. Trimming took off 4 bases at V and 0 bases at J, with 7 bases between the two ends. This CDR3 has 13 residues. The germline CDR1 and CDR2 sequences are SGHTA and FQGNSA. CDR3: CASSSRSSYEQYF. The CDR3 DNA reads as TGTGCCAGCAGCTCAAGGAGCTCCTACGAGCAGTACTTC.

CDR3 DNA sequence: TGTGCCAGCAGCCAGGGGATATCCTACGAGCAGTACTTC. This codes for CASSQGISYEQYF. The rearrangement joins TRBV12-3 or TRBV12-4 to TRBJ2-7; D possibly corresponds to TRBD1 (6 bases). This CDR3 has 13 residues. V was clipped by 6 bases and J by 1 base, with 10 bases between them.

This clone was observed a handful of times. This chain links TRBV7-2 with TRBJ1-3, with D tentatively TRBD1 (6 bases). Germline assignment: CDR1 SGHTA and CDR2 FQGNSA. The CDR3 length is 16 residues. V was pared by 5 bases and J by 4 bases, with 18 bases between. Written as DNA, the CDR3 is TGTGCCAGCAGCCCGAGGGGGTTGGCAGGCGGAAACACCATATATTTT. Translation: CASSPRGLAGGNTIYF. Based on the CDR3 plus reference TRBV7-2 and TRBJ1-3, the full variable domain is GAGVSQSPSNKVTEKGKDVELRCDPISGHTALYWYRQSLGQGLEFLIYFQGNSAPDKSGLPSDRFSAERTGGSVSTLTIQRTQQEDSAVYLCASSPRGLAGGNTIYFGEGSWLTVV.

The V gene is TRBV6-4, the J gene TRBJ2-3, with 10 bases matching TRBD1. The CDR3 is made up of 15 amino acids. V shed 2 bases, J shed 4 bases, and the junction held 3 bases outside the gene matches. Looked up from germline, CDR1 is MRHNA and CDR2 is SNTAGT. CDR3 sequence (DNA): TGTGCCAGCAGTGACGTGACAGGGGGCGCAGATACGCAGTATTTT. The encoded protein is CASSDVTGGADTQYF.

The chain has TRBV4-1 and TRBJ1-5, with 7 bases matching TRBD1. The CDR3 sequence is 17 residues long. V shed 2 bases, J shed 9 bases, and the junction held 16 bases outside the gene matches. Germline values: CDR1 MGHRA, CDR2 YSYEKL. The CDR3 protein is CASSQLMVDRVRGPQHF. CDR3 nucleotide sequence: TGCGCCAGCAGCCAACTCATGGTAGACAGGGTTAGAGGGCCCCAGCATTTT.

This chain uses TRBV10-3 with TRBJ2-7, with D uncertain. The germline V and J ends were trimmed by 3 bases and 4 bases, with 4 bases remaining between them. Looked up from germline, CDR1 is ENHRY and CDR2 is SYGVKD. There are 11 residues in the CDR3. CDR3 sequence reads: CAISEGYEQYF. The CDR3 DNA reads as TGTGCCATCAGTGAAGGGTACGAGCAGTACTTC.

The genes are TRBV4-1 and TRBJ1-5; no clear D. The ends were cut back, 4 bases at V and 3 bases at J, with 16 bases in the middle. Germline CDR1 is MGHRA and CDR2 is YSYEKL. The CDR3 is 16 amino acids. CDR3 loop: CASSRSFTADNQPQHF. The CDR3 bases are TGCGCCAGCAGCCGAAGTTTTACAGCGGACAATCAGCCCCAGCATTTT.

This chain links TRBV12-3 or TRBV12-4 with TRBJ2-3, with D possibly being TRBD1 (6 bases). This CDR3 has 12 amino acids. V gave up 7 bases and J gave up 5 bases, with 10 bases separating them. CDR3 in amino acids: CASMLGGDTQYF. CDR3 coding DNA: TGTGCCAGCATGTTAGGGGGAGATACGCAGTATTTT.

The chain couples TRBV5-3 to TRBJ1-4; D uncertain. TRBV5-3 is classed as an ORF, of uncertain function. The CDR3 spans 9 residues. V was cut by 4 bases and J by 17 bases, with 9 bases left in between. DNA for the CDR3: TGTGCCAGAAGCCGCGGGCCCTTTTTT. This sequence encodes CARSRGPFF.

CDR3 region: CAWSVGYPGQGETQYF. The DNA for the CDR3 is TGTGCCTGGAGTGTAGGTTATCCGGGACAGGGAGAGACCCAGTACTTC. The chain has TRBV30 and TRBJ2-5; 9 positions match TRBD1. Germline lookup yields CDR1 GTSNPN and CDR2 SVGIG (reference sequence). This CDR3 region has 16 residues. V lost 0 bases, J lost 4 bases, and 9 bases stayed unmatched.

The chain recombines TRBV4-2 with TRBJ1-6; TRBD1 agrees at 11 bases. The junction had 2 bases not matched to a gene; V was cut back by 1 base and J by 9 bases. Germline CDR1 and CDR2: LGHNA and YNFKEQ. The CDR3 has 15 residues. The CDR3 region is CASSQGDRGISPLHF. CDR3 bases: TGTGCCAGCAGCCAAGGGGACAGGGGGATTTCACCCCTCCACTTT.

The rearrangement joins TRBV2 to TRBJ1-2; the match to TRBD1 covers 8 bases. CDR3 length equals 13 residues. The germline V gene has CDR1 SNHLY and CDR2 FYNNEI. The V and J ends lost 5 bases and 5 bases, in that order; junction bases with no gene match: 4. Written as DNA, the CDR3 is TGTGCCAGCAGTCCAGGGGGCAGGTATGGCTACACCTTC. It encodes CASSPGGRYGYTF.

The CDR3 bases are TGTGCCAGCAGCTTGGGCCTCACGGACAGGTTGTCCGAGCAGTACTTC. Its protein is CASSLGLTDRLSEQYF. The V and J genes are TRBV5-4 and TRBJ2-7; 7 bases map to TRBD1. The CDR3 contains 16 residues. Looked up from germline, CDR1 is SGHNT and CDR2 is YYREEE (reference sequence). The V segment lost 0 bases and the J segment 6 bases; nucleotides outside the gene matches: 12.

The V gene is TRBV7-6, the J gene TRBJ2-7; 7 bases align to TRBD1. The V gene's germline CDR1 is SGHVS and CDR2 FNYEAQ. The CDR3 contains 13 residues. The trim removed 1 base at V and 4 bases at J, leaving 1 base unmatched. The CDR3 region is CASSLGDSYEQYF. In DNA, the CDR3 is TGTGCCAGCAGCTTAGGGGACAGTTACGAGCAGTACTTC.

The chain joins TRBV6-6 to TRBJ1-5; D call uncertain. The CDR3 is made up of 13 amino acids. Germline loops: CDR1 MNHNY, CDR2 SVGAGI (reference sequence). V lost 2 bases and J 6 bases, leaving 8 bases between the germline ends. The CDR3 sequence is CASSYGVRQPQHF. CDR3 DNA sequence: TGTGCCAGCAGTTACGGGGTACGTCAGCCCCAGCATTTT.

V gene TRBV28 combines with J gene TRBJ2-2; D tentatively reads TRBD1 or TRBD2 (5 bases each). V was shortened by 9 bases and J by 8 bases, with 19 bases between the two germline ends. The CDR3 has 14 amino acids. Germline V gene data show CDR1 as MDHEN and CDR2 as SYDVKM. CDR3 loop: CASLGLRGAGELFF. The DNA of the CDR3 is TGTGCCAGTTTGGGGCTTCGGGGAGCAGGGGAGCTGTTTTTT.

V and J are TRBV6-4 and TRBJ2-1, with 14 bases lining up with TRBD2. The trim removed 5 bases at V and 6 bases at J, leaving 12 bases unmatched. This CDR3 comprises 18 residues. Germline loops: CDR1 MRHNA, CDR2 SNTAGT. The CDR3, as DNA: TGTGCCAGCAGTCCTCGGACTAGCGGGGGGTCTCGTGGCAATGAGCAGTTCTTC. The encoded protein is CASSPRTSGGSRGNEQFF.

The chain has TRBV20-1 and TRBJ2-7; D is perhaps TRBD1 or TRBD2 (5 bases each). Looked up from germline, CDR1 is DFQATT and CDR2 is SNEGSKA (reference sequence). This CDR3 comprises 14 residues. V was trimmed by 3 bases and J by 3 bases, leaving 15 bases between them. CDR3 DNA: TGCAGTGCTAGTGCAGGGAGCGTCAACTACGAGCAGTACTTC. It specifies CSASAGSVNYEQYF.

The chain joins TRBV7-9 to TRBJ2-3, with D tentatively TRBD2 (5 bases). Trimming cost V 5 bases and J 5 bases, with 8 bases left between them. The CDR3 has 12 amino acids. Germline CDR1 reads SEHNR; CDR2 reads FQNEAQ (reference sequence). The CDR3 DNA reads TGTGCCAGCAGCCGCCGGGGAGATACGCAGTATTTT. Translated: CASSRRGDTQYF.

This clone has just a few counts. The chain combines TRBV6-6 with TRBJ2-7; D is possibly TRBD1 or TRBD2 (5 bases each). Per the germline V gene, CDR1 is MNHNY and CDR2 is SVGAGI (reference sequence). This CDR3 contains 14 residues. V was trimmed by 5 bases and J by 2 bases, leaving 13 bases between them. CDR3 DNA: TGTGCCAGCAGTCCCCGGGACGGAACCTACGAGCAGTACTTC. Protein product: CASSPRDGTYEQYF.

The chain recombines TRBV5-5 with TRBJ2-1, with D maybe TRBD2 (6 bases). Germline V gene sequence: CDR1 SGHKS, CDR2 YYEKEE (reference sequence). This CDR3 spans 17 amino acids. Trimming removed 4 bases from V and 0 bases from J, with 17 bases in between. CDR3: CASSLGLTLISYNEQFF. In DNA form, the CDR3 reads TGTGCCAGCAGCCTAGGACTAACCCTTATCTCCTACAATGAGCAGTTCTTC. The complete variable domain, with remaining parts taken from reference TRBV5-5 and TRBJ2-1, reads DAGVTQSPTHLIKTRGQQVTLRCSPISGHKSVSWYQQVLGQGPQFIFQYYEKEERGRGNFPDRFSARQFPNYSSELNVNALLLGDSALYLCASSLGLTLISYNEQFFGPGTRLTVL.

The V gene is TRBV19, the J gene TRBJ2-1; D is unresolved. Germline V lookup: CDR1 LNHDA, CDR2 SQIVND (reference sequence). Trimming cost V 0 bases and J 3 bases, with 6 bases left between them. CDR3 size: 14 residues. In nucleotides, the CDR3 is TGTGCCAGTAGTATAGAGGGCAGCTACAATGAGCAGTTCTTC. Amino acids: CASSIEGSYNEQFF.

The gene calls are TRBV30 and TRBJ1-5, with D perhaps TRBD1 (5 bases). There are 16 residues in the CDR3. V lost 3 bases, J lost 1 base, and 16 bases lay in between. Per the germline V gene, CDR1 is GTSNPN and CDR2 is SVGIG (reference sequence). This CDR3 reads CAWRAPGRGSNQPQHF. As DNA, the CDR3 is TGTGCCTGGAGGGCCCCAGGGAGAGGGAGCAATCAGCCCCAGCATTTT. The entire variable domain, with the rest obtained from reference TRBV30 and TRBJ1-5, is as follows: SQTIHQWPATLVQPVGSPLSLECTVEGTSNPNLYWYRQAAGRGLQLLFYSVGIGQISSEVPQNLSASRPQDRQFILSSKKLLLSDSGFYLCAWRAPGRGSNQPQHFGDGTRLSIL.

This chain uses TRBV2 with TRBJ1-5; D is ambiguous. From germline, CDR1 is SNHLY and CDR2 FYNNEI. The CDR3 totals 14 residues. The V end lost 8 bases, the J end lost 7 bases, and 18 bases lay between the germline ends. CDR3 nucleotide sequence: TGTGCCAGCCGCGGAGGGTTGTCAGGCCAGCCCCAGCATTTT. Amino acids: CASRGGLSGQPQHF.

This clone has a handful of counts. The rearrangement uses TRBV9 and TRBJ1-5; D is undetermined. CDR1 SGDLS and CDR2 YYNGEE come from the germline V gene. The CDR3 covers 14 residues. The ends were cut back, 4 bases at V and 7 bases at J, with 15 bases in the middle. DNA for the CDR3: TGTGCCAGCAGCCCGGACCCAGCGGGACAGCCCCAGCATTTT. This encodes CASSPDPAGQPQHF.